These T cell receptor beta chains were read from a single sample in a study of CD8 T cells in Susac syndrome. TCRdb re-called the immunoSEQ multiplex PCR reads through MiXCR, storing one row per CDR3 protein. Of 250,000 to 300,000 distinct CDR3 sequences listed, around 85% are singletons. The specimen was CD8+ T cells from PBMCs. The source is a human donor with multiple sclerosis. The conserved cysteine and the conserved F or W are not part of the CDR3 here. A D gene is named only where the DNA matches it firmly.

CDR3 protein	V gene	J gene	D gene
SVHTGSGYT	TRBV29-1	TRBJ1-2	.
ASSLDIGWNEQF	TRBV7-6	TRBJ2-1	.
SVGQGGEKLF	TRBV29-1	TRBJ1-4	.
ASSQDPPGGGTNEQY	TRBV4-3	TRBJ2-7	.
ASSPPLGGTSYPANEQF	TRBV7-9	TRBJ2-1	TRBD2
SARDRGATGYYEQY	TRBV20-1	TRBJ2-7	.
ASSLLAGENEQF	TRBV11-2	TRBJ2-1	TRBD2
ASSYDISLGTEAF	TRBV6-5	TRBJ1-1	.
ASSVIDSYEQY	TRBV9	TRBJ2-7	.
ASSPGLEQF	TRBV12-3/TRBV12-4	TRBJ2-1	.
ASSDPRDRASYEQY	TRBV2	TRBJ2-7	TRBD1
AISEDGSYEQY	TRBV10-3	TRBJ2-7	.
ASSKGTAGANVLT	TRBV27	TRBJ2-6	TRBD1
ASSVAPGNEQY	TRBV9	TRBJ2-7	.
ASTWAGLETQY	TRBV2	TRBJ2-5	.
ATSDFRDGAYEQY	TRBV24-1	TRBJ2-7	.
ASSHRGLETQY	TRBV5-4	TRBJ2-5	TRBD1
ASSPSGGSRDTQY	TRBV18	TRBJ2-3	TRBD2
ASSLARGLAEFEQF	TRBV7-2	TRBJ2-1	.
AISEENTGELF	TRBV10-3	TRBJ2-2	.
ASSQQAGGYEQY	TRBV4-3	TRBJ2-7	TRBD1
ASSWPYGYT	TRBV6-2/TRBV6-3	TRBJ1-2	.
ASSWSVSSYEQY	TRBV5-1	TRBJ2-7	.
ASSFLTVREQY	TRBV12-3/TRBV12-4	TRBJ2-7	.
ASSLTAVVGSSYNEQF	TRBV11-2	TRBJ2-1	.
ASSYGGRGPGYT	TRBV6-2/TRBV6-3	TRBJ1-2	TRBD1
ASTPPNYNEQF	TRBV25-1	TRBJ2-1	.
ASSQLAGGDNEQF	TRBV6-5	TRBJ2-1	TRBD2
SGTGGTGELF	TRBV29-1	TRBJ2-2	TRBD1
ASTLGRNTGELF	TRBV6-5	TRBJ2-2	.
ASKGKGPPEAF	TRBV6-2/TRBV6-3	TRBJ1-1	.
AISPPTSGRDNEQF	TRBV10-3	TRBJ2-1	TRBD2
AWSEDRASFYEQY	TRBV30	TRBJ2-7	TRBD1
ASSLVTGGFFNEQF	TRBV5-6	TRBJ2-1	TRBD1
ASSPSRTGLEAF	TRBV9	TRBJ1-1	TRBD1
ASSREQGGGYGYT	TRBV7-9	TRBJ1-2	.
ASRDGTSGNAAPHEQY	TRBV7-6	TRBJ2-7	TRBD2
ASSSLSFQGTVPNYGYT	TRBV7-8	TRBJ1-2	.
ASSEFWTNNEQF	TRBV6-1	TRBJ2-1	.
ASSASQGNTEAF	TRBV28	TRBJ1-1	.
ASSVPRDSGNTEAF	TRBV2	TRBJ1-1	.
ASINPRGTEAF	TRBV5-8	TRBJ1-1	.
ASSDRAGANVLT	TRBV6-1	TRBJ2-6	.
SARPTDYSNQPQH	TRBV20-1	TRBJ1-5	.
AWETGLSGETQY	TRBV30	TRBJ2-5	.
ASRMEVSGNTIY	TRBV6-5	TRBJ1-3	.
ASSLYGEPSNEQF	TRBV7-8	TRBJ2-1	.
ASSLRTSGRAGTDTQY	TRBV28	TRBJ2-3	TRBD2
ASSKTSSLTDTQY	TRBV2	TRBJ2-3	.
ASRRWTSAHTDTQY	TRBV6-1	TRBJ2-3	TRBD2
ASAGLAGAGTLTDTQY	TRBV3-1	TRBJ2-3	TRBD2
ASGLDRGLPYEQY	TRBV23-1	TRBJ2-7	TRBD1
ASSPGVRVVTDTQY	TRBV6-2/TRBV6-3	TRBJ2-3	.
ASSSELSGANVLT	TRBV6-5	TRBJ2-6	.
ASSLTRAEFPQH	TRBV27	TRBJ1-5	.